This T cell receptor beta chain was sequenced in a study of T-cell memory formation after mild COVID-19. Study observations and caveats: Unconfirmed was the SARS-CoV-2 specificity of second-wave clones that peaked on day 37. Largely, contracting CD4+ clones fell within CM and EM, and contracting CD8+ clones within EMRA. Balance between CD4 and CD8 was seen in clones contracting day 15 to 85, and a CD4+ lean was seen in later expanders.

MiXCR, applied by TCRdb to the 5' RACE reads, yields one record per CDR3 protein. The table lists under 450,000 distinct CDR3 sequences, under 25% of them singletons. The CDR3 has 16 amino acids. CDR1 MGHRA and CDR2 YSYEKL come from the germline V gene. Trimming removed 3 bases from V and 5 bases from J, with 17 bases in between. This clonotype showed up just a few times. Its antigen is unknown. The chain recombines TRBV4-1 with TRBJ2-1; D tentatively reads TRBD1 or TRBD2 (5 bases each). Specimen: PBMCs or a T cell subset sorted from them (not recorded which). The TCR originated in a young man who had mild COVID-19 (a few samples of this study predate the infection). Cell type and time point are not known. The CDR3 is CASSQRVGTSHNEQFF. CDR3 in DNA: TGCGCCAGCAGCCAGAGGGTCGGGACGTCCCACAATGAGCAGTTCTTC.